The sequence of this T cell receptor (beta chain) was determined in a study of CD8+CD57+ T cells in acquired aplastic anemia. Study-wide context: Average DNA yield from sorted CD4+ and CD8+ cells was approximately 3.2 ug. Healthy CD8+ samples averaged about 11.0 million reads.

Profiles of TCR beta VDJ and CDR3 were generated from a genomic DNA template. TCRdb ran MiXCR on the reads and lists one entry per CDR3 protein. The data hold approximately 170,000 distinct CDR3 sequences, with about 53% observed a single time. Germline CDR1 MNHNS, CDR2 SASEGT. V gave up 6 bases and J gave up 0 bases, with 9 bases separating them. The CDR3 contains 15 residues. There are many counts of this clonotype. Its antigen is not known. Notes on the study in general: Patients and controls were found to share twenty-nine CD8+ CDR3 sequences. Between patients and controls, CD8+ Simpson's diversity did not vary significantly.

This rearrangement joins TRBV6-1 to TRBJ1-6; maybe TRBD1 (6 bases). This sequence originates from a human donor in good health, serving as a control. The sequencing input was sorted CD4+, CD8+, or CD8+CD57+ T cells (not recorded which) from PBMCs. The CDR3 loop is CASRDSDSYNSPLHF. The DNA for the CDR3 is TGTGCCAGCAGGGACAGCGACTCCTATAATTCACCCCTCCACTTT.